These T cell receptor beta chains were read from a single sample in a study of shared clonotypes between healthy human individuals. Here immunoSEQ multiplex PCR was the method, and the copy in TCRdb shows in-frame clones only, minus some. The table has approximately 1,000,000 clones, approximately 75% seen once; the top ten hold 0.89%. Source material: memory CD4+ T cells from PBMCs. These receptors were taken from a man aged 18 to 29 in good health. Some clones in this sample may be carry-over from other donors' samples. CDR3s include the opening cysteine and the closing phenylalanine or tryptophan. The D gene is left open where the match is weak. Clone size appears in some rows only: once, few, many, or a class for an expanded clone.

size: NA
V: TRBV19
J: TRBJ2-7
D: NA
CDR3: CASSTGPAYEQYF
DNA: TGTGCCAGTAGTACGGGCCCTGCGTACGAGCAGTACTTC

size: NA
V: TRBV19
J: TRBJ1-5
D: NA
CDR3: CASSTTPGPQHF
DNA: TGTGCCAGTAGTACAACCCCAGGGCCCCAGCATTTT

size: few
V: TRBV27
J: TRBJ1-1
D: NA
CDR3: CASSSTRQHPAFF
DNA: TGTGCCAGCAGTTCCACTAGACAGCACCCGGCTTTCTTT

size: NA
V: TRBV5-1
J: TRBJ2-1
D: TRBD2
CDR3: CASSLDVAGGVSYEQFF
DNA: TGCGCCAGCAGCTTGGATGTAGCGGGAGGGGTTAGCTATGAGCAGTTCTTC

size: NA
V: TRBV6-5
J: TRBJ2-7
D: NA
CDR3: CASSYQDGGAYEQYF
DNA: TGTGCCAGCAGTTACCAGGACGGAGGCGCCTACGAGCAGTACTTC

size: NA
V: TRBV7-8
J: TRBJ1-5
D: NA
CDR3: CASSLALRADSNQPQHF
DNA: TGTGCCAGCAGCTTAGCGCTGAGGGCCGATAGCAATCAGCCCCAGCATTTT

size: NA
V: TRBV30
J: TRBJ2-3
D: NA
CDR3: CAWAGSTDTQYF
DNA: TGTGCCTGGGCGGGAAGCACAGATACGCAGTATTTT

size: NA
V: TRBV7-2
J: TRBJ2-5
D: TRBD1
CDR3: CASSLLSADRGKYF
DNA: TGTGCCAGCAGCTTACTTTCAGCGGACAGGGGAAAGTACTTC

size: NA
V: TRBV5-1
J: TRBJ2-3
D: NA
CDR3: CASSPGTGSGTDTQYF
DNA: TGCGCCAGCAGCCCTGGCACGGGGTCGGGCACAGATACGCAGTATTTT

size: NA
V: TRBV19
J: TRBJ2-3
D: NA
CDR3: CASSIAPQTDTQYF
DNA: TGTGCCAGTAGTATAGCCCCACAAACAGATACGCAGTATTTT

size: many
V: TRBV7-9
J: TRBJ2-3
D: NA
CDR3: CASSLVGTTDTQYF
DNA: TGTGCCAGCAGCTTAGTGGGCACCACAGATACGCAGTATTTT

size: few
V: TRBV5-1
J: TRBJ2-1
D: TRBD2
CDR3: CASSLGTGGPAGWNEQFF
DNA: TGCGCCAGCAGCTTGGGGACGGGAGGTCCCGCGGGGTGGAATGAGCAGTTCTTC

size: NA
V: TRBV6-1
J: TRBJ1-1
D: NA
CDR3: CASREGGTEAFF
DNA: TGTGCCAGTCGGGAAGGGGGCACTGAAGCTTTCTTT

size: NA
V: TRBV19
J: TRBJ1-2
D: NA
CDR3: CASSIGRRGNYGYTF
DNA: TGTGCCAGTAGTATAGGACGGAGGGGTAACTATGGCTACACCTTC

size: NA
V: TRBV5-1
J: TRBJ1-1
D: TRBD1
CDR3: CASSPGTGGNTEAFF
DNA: TGCGCCAGCAGCCCGGGGACAGGGGGGAACACTGAAGCTTTCTTT

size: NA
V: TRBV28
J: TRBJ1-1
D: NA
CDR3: CASSILNTEAFF
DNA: TGTGCCAGCAGCATACTGAACACTGAAGCTTTCTTT

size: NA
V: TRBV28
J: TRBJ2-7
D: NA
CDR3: CASSLGPPIYEQYF
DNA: TGTGCCAGCAGTTTAGGACCCCCCATCTACGAGCAGTACTTC

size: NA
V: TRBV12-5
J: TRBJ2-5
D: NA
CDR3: CASGYTGSETQYF
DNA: TGTGCTAGTGGTTATACAGGATCGGAGACCCAGTACTTC

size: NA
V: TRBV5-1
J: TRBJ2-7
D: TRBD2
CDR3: CASSIEAGDYEQYF
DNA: TGCGCCAGCAGCATAGAAGCGGGGGACTACGAGCAGTACTTC

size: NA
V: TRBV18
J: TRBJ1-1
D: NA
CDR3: CASSPGLTNTEAFF
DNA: TGTGCCAGCTCACCAGGACTGACGAACACTGAAGCTTTCTTT

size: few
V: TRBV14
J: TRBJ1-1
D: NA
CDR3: CASSQQGNTEAFF
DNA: TGTGCCAGCAGCCAACAAGGGAACACTGAAGCTTTCTTT

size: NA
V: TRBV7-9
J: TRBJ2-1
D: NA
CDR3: CASSLNQYNEQFF
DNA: TGTGCCAGCAGCTTAAACCAGTACAATGAGCAGTTCTTC

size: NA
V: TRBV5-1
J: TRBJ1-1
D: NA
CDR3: CASSLEGSGNTEAFF
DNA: TGCGCCAGCAGCCTGGAGGGGTCAGGGAACACTGAAGCTTTCTTT

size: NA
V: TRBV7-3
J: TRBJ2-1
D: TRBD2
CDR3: CASSLISGRVDEQFF
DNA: TGTGCCAGCAGCTTAATTAGCGGGAGGGTCGATGAGCAGTTCTTC

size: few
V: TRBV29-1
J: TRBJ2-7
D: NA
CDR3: CSVVSQGPYEQYF
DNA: TGCAGCGTTGTCAGTCAGGGACCCTACGAGCAGTACTTC

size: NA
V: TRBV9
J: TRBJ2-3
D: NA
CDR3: CASSVDVGGTDTQYF
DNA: TGTGCCAGCAGCGTAGATGTGGGAGGCACAGATACGCAGTATTTT

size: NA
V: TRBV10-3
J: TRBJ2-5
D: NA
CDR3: CAIGLGETQYF
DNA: TGTGCCATCGGGTTAGGGGAGACCCAGTACTTC

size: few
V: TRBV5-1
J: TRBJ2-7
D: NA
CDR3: CASSPRTDYSYEQYF
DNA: TGCGCCAGCAGCCCGCGGACAGATTACTCCTACGAGCAGTACTTC

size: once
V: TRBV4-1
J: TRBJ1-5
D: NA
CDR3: CASSQGRGQPQHF
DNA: TGCGCCAGCAGCCAAGGCAGGGGTCAGCCCCAGCATTTT

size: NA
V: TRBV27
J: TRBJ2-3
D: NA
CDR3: CASSWGFRADTQYF
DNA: TGTGCCAGCAGTTGGGGGTTCAGGGCAGATACGCAGTATTTT

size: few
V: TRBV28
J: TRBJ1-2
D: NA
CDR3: CASSLSAHAQGGGYTF
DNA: TGTGCCAGCAGTTTATCCGCCCATGCCCAGGGTGGGGGCTACACCTTC

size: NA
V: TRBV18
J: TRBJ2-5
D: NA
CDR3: CASSPRGHQETQYF
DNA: TGTGCCAGCTCACCAAGGGGTCACCAAGAGACCCAGTACTTC

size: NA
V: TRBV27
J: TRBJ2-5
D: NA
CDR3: CASSLGGQAAIKETQYF
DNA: TGTGCCAGCAGTTTAGGTGGGCAAGCGGCGATCAAAGAGACCCAGTACTTC

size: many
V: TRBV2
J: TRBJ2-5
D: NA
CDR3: CASGWTEETQYF
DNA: TGTGCCAGCGGGTGGACAGAAGAGACCCAGTACTTC

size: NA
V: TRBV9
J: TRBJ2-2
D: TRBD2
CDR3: CASSIGLAGGPGTGELFF
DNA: TGTGCCAGCAGCATTGGACTAGCGGGAGGGCCGGGCACCGGGGAGCTGTTTTTT

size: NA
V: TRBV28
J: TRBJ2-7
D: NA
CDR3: CASRDTGIHEQYF
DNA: TGTGCCAGCAGAGATACAGGGATCCACGAGCAGTACTTC

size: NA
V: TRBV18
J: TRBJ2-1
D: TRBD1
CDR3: CASSPGTGFYNEQFF
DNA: TGTGCCAGCTCTCCCGGGACAGGGTTCTACAATGAGCAGTTCTTC

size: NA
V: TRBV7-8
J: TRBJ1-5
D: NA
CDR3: CASSFQGNQPQHF
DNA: TGTGCCAGCAGCTTCCAGGGCAATCAGCCCCAGCATTTT

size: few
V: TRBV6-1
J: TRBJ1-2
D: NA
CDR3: CASILNYGYTF
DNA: TGTGCCAGCATACTTAACTATGGCTACACCTTC

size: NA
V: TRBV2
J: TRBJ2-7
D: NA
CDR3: CASRRRPQGGVSYEQYF
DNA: TGTGCCAGCCGCAGGCGCCCCCAGGGGGGCGTTAGCTACGAGCAGTACTTC

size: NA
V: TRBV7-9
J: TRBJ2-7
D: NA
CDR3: CASSFGESYEQYF
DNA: TGTGCCAGCAGCTTTGGGGAATCCTACGAGCAGTACTTC

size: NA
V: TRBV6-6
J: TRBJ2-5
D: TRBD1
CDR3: CASSDRDRKGETQYF
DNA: TGTGCCAGCAGTGACCGGGACAGAAAGGGAGAGACCCAGTACTTC

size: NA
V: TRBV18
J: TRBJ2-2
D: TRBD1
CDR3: CASSPIPGQLNTGELFF
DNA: TGTGCCAGCTCACCAATACCGGGACAGTTAAACACCGGGGAGCTGTTTTTT

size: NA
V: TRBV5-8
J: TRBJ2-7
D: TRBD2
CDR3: CASSSGTSGTYEQYF
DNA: TGTGCCAGCAGCTCAGGGACTAGCGGGACCTACGAGCAGTACTTC

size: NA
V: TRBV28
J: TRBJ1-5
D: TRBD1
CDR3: CASSSFDRGYRNQPQHF
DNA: TGTGCCAGCAGTTCTTTTGACAGGGGGTATCGCAATCAGCCCCAGCATTTT

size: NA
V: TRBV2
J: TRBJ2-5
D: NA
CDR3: CASTLRGGGETQYF
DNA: TGTGCCAGCACTCTCAGGGGTGGCGGAGAGACCCAGTACTTC

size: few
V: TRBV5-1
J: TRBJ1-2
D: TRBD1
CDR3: CASSPEGGTGYYGYTF
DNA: TGCGCCAGCAGCCCCGAAGGAGGGACAGGGTACTATGGCTACACCTTC